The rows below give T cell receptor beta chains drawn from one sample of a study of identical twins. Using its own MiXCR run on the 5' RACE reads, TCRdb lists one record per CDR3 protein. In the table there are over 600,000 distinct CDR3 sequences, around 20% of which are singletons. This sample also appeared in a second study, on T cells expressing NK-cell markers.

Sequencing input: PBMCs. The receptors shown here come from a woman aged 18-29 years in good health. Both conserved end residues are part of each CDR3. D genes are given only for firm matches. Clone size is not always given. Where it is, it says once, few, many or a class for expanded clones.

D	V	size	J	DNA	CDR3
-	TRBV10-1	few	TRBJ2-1	TGCGCCAGCAGTGATGCTAGCGCGACCGCCTACAATGAGCAGTTCTTC	CASSDASATAYNEQFF
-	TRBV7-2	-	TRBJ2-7	TGTGCCAGCAGCTTAGTGGCCAGCGGAGACTACGAGCAGTACTTC	CASSLVASGDYEQYF
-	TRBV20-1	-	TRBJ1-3	TGCAGTGCACCGGACGGACTCTCTGGAAACACCATATATTTT	CSAPDGLSGNTIYF
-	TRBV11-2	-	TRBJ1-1	TGTGCCAGCAGCGACGGTTTAGGTGAAGCTTTCTTT	CASSDGLGEAFF
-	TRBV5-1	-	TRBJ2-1	TGCGCCAGCAGCCCAACAGGGTTCAACAATGAGCAGTTCTTC	CASSPTGFNNEQFF
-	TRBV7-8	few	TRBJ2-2	TGTGCCAGCAGCTTAGAATCTCAATACACCGGGGAGCTGTTTTTT	CASSLESQYTGELFF
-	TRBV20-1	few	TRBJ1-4	TGCAGTTCCATGGGGGGCGCAACTAATGAAAAACTGTTTTTT	CSSMGGATNEKLFF
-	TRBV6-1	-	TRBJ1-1	TGTGCCAGCTTTAGAAGCCTGAACACTGAAGCTTTCTTT	CASFRSLNTEAFF
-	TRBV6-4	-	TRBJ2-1	TGTGCCAGCAGAAAGATAGGGACAGGGACCCTGAAGCGGGAGGGCCCTTCCCACAATGAGCAGTTCTTC	CASRKIGTGTLKREGPSHNEQFF
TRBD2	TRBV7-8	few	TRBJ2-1	TGTGCCAGCAGCTTACTCGGTAGCGGGAGTAACCTTGGGCAGTTCTTC	CASSLLGSGSNLGQFF
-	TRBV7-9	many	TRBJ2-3	TGTGCCAGCAGCGTCGGGACCGGGGATACGCAGTATTTT	CASSVGTGDTQYF